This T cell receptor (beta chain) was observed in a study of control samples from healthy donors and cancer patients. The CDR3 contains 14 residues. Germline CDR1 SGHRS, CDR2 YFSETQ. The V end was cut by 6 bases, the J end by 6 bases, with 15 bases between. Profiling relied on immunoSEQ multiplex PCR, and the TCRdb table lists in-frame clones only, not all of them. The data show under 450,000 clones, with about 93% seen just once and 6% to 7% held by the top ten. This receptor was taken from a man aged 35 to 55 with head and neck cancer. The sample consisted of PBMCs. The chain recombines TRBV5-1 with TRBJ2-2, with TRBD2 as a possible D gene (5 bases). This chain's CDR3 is CASNGDGLAGELFF. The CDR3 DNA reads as TGCGCCAGCAACGGAGACGGACTGGCCGGGGAGCTGTTTTTT.